A selection of T cell receptor beta chains follows, all from one sample in a study of esophageal squamous cell carcinoma under preoperative chemotherapy. A single record per CDR3 protein comes from TCRdb applying MiXCR to the PCR reads. The table shows 10,000 to 15,000 distinct CDR3 sequences, with approximately 51% occurring only once. Specimen collection occurred from a patient given preoperative chemotherapy. These receptors were taken from a human donor with esophageal squamous cell carcinoma. The donor label of this sample is uncertain. CDR3s include the opening cysteine and the closing phenylalanine or tryptophan. The D gene is left open where the match is weak. Size is omitted from some rows. Given values are once, few, many or a class for expanded clones.

d_call clone_size j_call v_call cdr3_nt cdr3_aa
TRBD2 medium-sized TRBJ2-2 TRBV10-3 TGTGCCATTCAGGGACTAGCGGGAGGGGCCGGGGAGCTGTTTTTT CAIQGLAGGAGELFF
- few TRBJ2-1 TRBV20-1 TGCAGTGTTCGGTCCAGGGCTGGCAATGAGCAGTTCTTC CSVRSRAGNEQFF
- - TRBJ2-7 TRBV10-1 TGCGCCAGCAGTGAGGGGATGGGTCCCACAGATACGCAGTACTTC CASSEGMGPTDTQYF
- - TRBJ2-7 TRBV6-1 TGTGCCAGCACGGGGTTTGGGGGAAGTGACCAAGATACGCAGTACTTC CASTGFGGSDQDTQYF
- once TRBJ2-3 TRBV6-1 TGTGCCAGCAGTGAGGGATGGAGCACCGGGACGCAGTATTTT CASSEGWSTGTQYF
TRBD2 medium-sized TRBJ2-7 TRBV12-3/TRBV12-4 TGTGCCAGCAGTTTAAGGGGGGGGACTAGCGGGAACTATGAGCAGTACTTC CASSLRGGTSGNYEQYF
- few TRBJ2-1 TRBV7-2 TGTGCCAGCAGCTTGGGGATCTACGAGCAGTTCTTC CASSLGIYEQFF
TRBD1 - TRBJ2-1 TRBV11-3 TGTGCCAGCAGCCTAGGGGACAGGGAATACAATGAGCAGTTCTTC CASSLGDREYNEQFF
TRBD1 - TRBJ1-1 TRBV6-1 TGTGCCAGCAGCCGGGACAGGGTTAAGGAAGCTTTCTTT CASSRDRVKEAFF
- many TRBJ1-2 TRBV6-1 TGTGCCAGCAGGCGCCGGGACGGAACTATGAACTATGGCTACACCTTC CASRRRDGTMNYGYTF
TRBD2 medium-sized TRBJ2-5 TRBV12-3/TRBV12-4 TGTGCCAGCAGCAAGGGACTAGCGGGACAAGAGACCCAGTACTTC CASSKGLAGQETQYF
- - TRBJ2-4 TRBV6-1 TGTGCCAGGGGTGTAGGGGACGGTGACACAGAGACGCAGTACTTC CARGVGDGDTETQYF
- few TRBJ2-1 TRBV7-2 TGTGCCAGCAGCCGGGACTGGAAAGAGACCCAGTTCTTC CASSRDWKETQFF
- once TRBJ1-1 TRBV27 TGTGCCAGCAGTTGGGCGGATAACACTGAAGCTTTCTTT CASSWADNTEAFF
TRBD1 medium-sized TRBJ2-7 TRBV27 TGTGCCAGCAGTTCTCAACCCCCAAGGACAGGGTCCTACGAGCAGTACTTC CASSSQPPRTGSYEQYF
- - TRBJ2-6 TRBV6-1 TGTGCCAGCCACGGGTTATCCAACAATACGCAGTTTTTC CASHGLSNNTQFF
TRBD2 - TRBJ2-1 TRBV7-2 TGTGCCAGCAGCTTAGTCTCTCTAGCGGGAAGCTCCTACGAGCAGTTCTTC CASSLVSLAGSSYEQFF
- - TRBJ2-2 TRBV7-2 TGTGCCAGCAGCCGCGGTGCGACCGATACGCTGTTTTTT CASSRGATDTLFF
TRBD2 - TRBJ2-3 TRBV6-1 TGTGCCAGCAGTGAAGCGGGAGGGGCGGGACGGACAGATACGCAGTATTTT CASSEAGGAGRTDTQYF
TRBD1 few TRBJ2-7 TRBV3-1 TGTGCCAGCAGCCAAGCTCCCGGACAGGGCTCCTACGAGCAGTACTTC CASSQAPGQGSYEQYF
TRBD2 - TRBJ2-1 TRBV7-8 TGTGCCAGCAGCGTCGCTAGCGGGTTGGCCTACAATGAGCAGTTCTTC CASSVASGLAYNEQFF
TRBD2 - TRBJ2-1 TRBV6-5 TGTGCCAGCAGTTCGTTGACTAGCGGGATGAGTAGGGAGCAGTTCTTC CASSSLTSGMSREQFF
TRBD2 once TRBJ2-3 TRBV6-1 TGTGCCAGCAGTGAAGCGGTAGCGGGAGATACGCAGTATTTT CASSEAVAGDTQYF
TRBD1 - TRBJ2-5 TRBV12-5 TGTGCTAGTGCCCACCCGGACAGGGGGGTTAATGAGCAGTACTTC CASAHPDRGVNEQYF
- medium-sized TRBJ2-2 TRBV6-5 TGTGCCAGCAGTTACGGCAGGGGTCGCACCGGGGAGCTGTTTTTT CASSYGRGRTGELFF
- large TRBJ2-5 TRBV6-1 TGTGCCAGCAATGAAGGGGTCCCCGGCGCGGCGACCCAGTACTTC CASNEGVPGAATQYF
TRBD1 - TRBJ2-7 TRBV6-1 TGTGCCAGCTCCCCGGGGACAGGCCATAACTACGAGCAGTACTTC CASSPGTGHNYEQYF
- - TRBJ2-1 TRBV20-1 TGCAGTGCTGGACCCGATACGGGGCAAGACAATGAGCAGTTCTTC CSAGPDTGQDNEQFF
- - TRBJ2-3 TRBV6-1 TGTGCCAGCACCCCGGCTGTGACCACAGATACGCAGTATTTT CASTPAVTTDTQYF
TRBD1 - TRBJ2-1 TRBV7-2 TGTGCCAGCAGCTTAGAGGGGGCGCTTAATGAGCAGTTCTTC CASSLEGALNEQFF
TRBD1 - TRBJ2-5 TRBV6-1 TGTGCCAGCAGTCGGACAGGGGAAGAGACCCAGTACTTC CASSRTGEETQYF
TRBD2 - TRBJ2-3 TRBV27 TGTGCCAGCGGGCAACTAGCGAGCACAGATACGCAGTATTTT CASGQLASTDTQYF
TRBD1 - TRBJ2-2 TRBV5-4 TGTGCCAGCAGCTCCGGGACAGTCACCGGGGAGCTGTTTTTT CASSSGTVTGELFF
TRBD2 - TRBJ2-3 TRBV6-1 TGTGCCAGCAGTGAACTAGCGGGAGGGCCAGATACGCAGTATTTT CASSELAGGPDTQYF
TRBD1 - TRBJ1-2 TRBV7-8 TGTGCCAGCAGCTTAGAGGGACAGACCTATGGCTACACCTTC CASSLEGQTYGYTF
- - TRBJ2-2 TRBV6-1 TGTGCCAGCAGCGACAGACAGGTTATTCTCACCGGGGAGCTGTTTTTT CASSDRQVILTGELFF
TRBD2 many TRBJ2-2 TRBV6-5 TGTGCCAGCAGTTACCAAGGGACTAGCGGAAACACCGGGGAGCTGTTTTTT CASSYQGTSGNTGELFF
- - TRBJ2-3 TRBV6-1 TGTGCCAGCAGTGAACAGACTCGTGGGGCAGATACGCAGTATTTT CASSEQTRGADTQYF
TRBD2 medium-sized TRBJ2-3 TRBV7-9 TGTGCCAGCTCCATAGCGGGAGGCACAGATACGCAGTATTTT CASSIAGGTDTQYF
TRBD1 - TRBJ1-2 TRBV6-1 TGTGCCAGCAGTGAGCAGGGGGCCTCAGGCTACACCTTC CASSEQGASGYTF
- large TRBJ2-7 TRBV6-1 TGTGCCAGCAGTGAAGGGGCATTCTCCTACAATGAGCAGTACTTC CASSEGAFSYNEQYF
- - TRBJ1-1 TRBV7-2 TGTGCCAGCAGCTTAGAGGCGAACACTGAAGCTTTCTTT CASSLEANTEAFF
TRBD2 - TRBJ2-1 TRBV6-1 TGTGCCAGCGGAATCCGACTAGCGGGGGGGCGTGAGCAGTTCTTC CASGIRLAGGREQFF
- few TRBJ2-1 TRBV7-9 TGTGCCAGCAGCCCGGGTGCGAGGAGCTCCTACAATGAGCAGTTCTTC CASSPGARSSYNEQFF
TRBD2 medium-sized TRBJ2-7 TRBV12-3/TRBV12-4 TGTGCCAGCAGCCCCGGACTAGCCTACGAGCAGTACTTC CASSPGLAYEQYF
TRBD2 medium-sized TRBJ2-7 TRBV6-1 TGTGCCAGCAGTGGTCCCGGGACTAGCGGTTTCGGCTACGAGCAGTACTTC CASSGPGTSGFGYEQYF
TRBD1 few TRBJ2-3 TRBV7-8 TGTGCCAGCAGCTGGGGACAGGGAGGGCCAGATACGCAGTATTTT CASSWGQGGPDTQYF
TRBD1 many TRBJ1-1 TRBV6-1 TGTGCCAGCTTCGCCGGGACAGGGGCAATGAACACTGAAGCTTTCTTT CASFAGTGAMNTEAFF
- - TRBJ2-1 TRBV6-1 TGTGCCAGCAGTGGGGGACCTAACTCCTACAATGAGCAGTTATTC CASSGGPNSYNEQLF
TRBD2 - TRBJ2-7 TRBV6-1 TGTGCCAGCAGTGTAGCGGGAGGGAATGAGCAGTACTTC CASSVAGGNEQYF
- - TRBJ2-1 TRBV6-4 TGTGCCAGCTCAGGCGGGACCCTAAAGGGTGAGCAGTTCTTC CASSGGTLKGEQFF
- few TRBJ2-5 TRBV28 TGTGCCAGCAGTAGAGAGACCCAGTACTTC CASSRETQYF